These 6 T cell receptor beta chains were all obtained from the same sample, sequenced in a study of OX40 agonist ivuxolimab in advanced cancers. Repertoires were generated with immunoSEQ multiplex PCR, while TCRdb's copy carries only in-frame clones and drops some. This sample has some 80,000 clones, with about nine tenths found just once. The input for sequencing was CD4+ or CD8+ T cells sorted from blood, taken in a trial of the OX40 agonist ivuxolimab. These receptors all come from an adult with an advanced solid tumor such as melanoma, head and neck, liver or kidney cancer.

CDR3 nucleotide sequence: TGTGCCAGCAGCCAGAGCTCCTACAATGAGCAGTTCTTC. The encoded protein is CASSQSSYNEQFF. The V gene is TRBV7-9, the J gene TRBJ2-1; no clear D gene. The germline V gene encodes CDR1 SEHNR and CDR2 FQNEAQ (reference sequence). V dropped 5 bases and J dropped 0 bases, with 5 bases sitting between them. The length of the CDR3 is 13 residues.

The V and J genes are TRBV2 and TRBJ2-3; possible D gene TRBD2, 6 bases. V lost 1 base, J lost 8 bases, and 10 bases lay in between. The CDR3 sequence is 13 residues long. Germline V gene data show CDR1 as SNHLY and CDR2 as FYNNEI. The CDR3 region is CASSEGPGGTQYF. CDR3 DNA: TGTGCCAGCAGTGAAGGCCCCGGGGGTACGCAGTATTTT.

V usage is TRBV5-1 and J usage is TRBJ2-5, with unresolved D. Between the trimmed V and J ends, which lost 0 bases and 0 bases, there was a span of 6 bases. CDR1 is SGHRS and CDR2 is YFSETQ in the germline V gene. CDR3 length: 14 residues. Here the CDR3 reads CASSLEVNQETQYF. The CDR3, as DNA: TGCGCCAGCAGCTTGGAAGTGAACCAAGAGACCCAGTACTTC.

The chain has TRBV7-3 and TRBJ2-3; tentative D call: TRBD1 (6 bases). The CDR3 contains 13 residues. V was cut by 3 bases and J by 4 bases, with 8 bases left in between. The germline V gene has CDR1 SGHTA and CDR2 FQGTGA. In nucleotides, the CDR3 is TGTGCCAGCAGCTTCCCAGGGGCAGATACGCAGTATTTT. Translation: CASSFPGADTQYF.

The chain links TRBV2 to TRBJ2-3; no reliable D call. CDR3 length equals 15 residues. V was pared by 4 bases and J by 4 bases, with 15 bases between. Germline CDR1 reads SNHLY; CDR2 reads FYNNEI. The CDR3 here is CASSVRSGEADTQYF. CDR3 DNA sequence: TGTGCCAGCAGTGTAAGGTCAGGTGAAGCAGATACGCAGTATTTT.

This sequence joins TRBV19 and TRBJ1-5; D not certain. Deletions cut 4 bases from V and 0 bases from J, with 7 bases between. Germline V gives CDR1 LNHDA, CDR2 SQIVND (reference sequence). CDR3 size: 14 residues. The CDR3 sequence: CASSKTPSNQPQHF. The DNA of the CDR3 is TGTGCCAGTAGTAAGACACCTAGCAATCAGCCCCAGCATTTT.